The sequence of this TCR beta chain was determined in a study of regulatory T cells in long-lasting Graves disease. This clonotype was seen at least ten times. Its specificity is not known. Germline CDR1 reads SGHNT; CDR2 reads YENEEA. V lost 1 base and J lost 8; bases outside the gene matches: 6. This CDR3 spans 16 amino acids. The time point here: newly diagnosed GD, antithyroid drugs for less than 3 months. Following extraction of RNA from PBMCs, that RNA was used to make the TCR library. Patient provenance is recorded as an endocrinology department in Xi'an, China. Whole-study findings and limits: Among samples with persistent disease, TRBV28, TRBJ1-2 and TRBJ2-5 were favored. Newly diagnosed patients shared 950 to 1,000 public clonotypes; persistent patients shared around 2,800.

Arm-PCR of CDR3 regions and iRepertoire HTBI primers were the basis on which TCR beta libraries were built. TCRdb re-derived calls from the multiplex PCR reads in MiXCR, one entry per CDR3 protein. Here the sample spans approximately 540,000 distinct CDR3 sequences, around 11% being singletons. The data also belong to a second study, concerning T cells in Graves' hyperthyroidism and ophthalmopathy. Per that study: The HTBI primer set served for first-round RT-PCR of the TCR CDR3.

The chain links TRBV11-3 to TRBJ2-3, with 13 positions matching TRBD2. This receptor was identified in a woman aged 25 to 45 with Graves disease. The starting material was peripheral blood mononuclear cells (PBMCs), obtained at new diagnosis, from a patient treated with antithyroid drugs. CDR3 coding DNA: TGTGCCAGCAGCTTAGTCGGGACTAGCGGGACTGTTACGCAGTATTTT. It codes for CASSLVGTSGTVTQYF.